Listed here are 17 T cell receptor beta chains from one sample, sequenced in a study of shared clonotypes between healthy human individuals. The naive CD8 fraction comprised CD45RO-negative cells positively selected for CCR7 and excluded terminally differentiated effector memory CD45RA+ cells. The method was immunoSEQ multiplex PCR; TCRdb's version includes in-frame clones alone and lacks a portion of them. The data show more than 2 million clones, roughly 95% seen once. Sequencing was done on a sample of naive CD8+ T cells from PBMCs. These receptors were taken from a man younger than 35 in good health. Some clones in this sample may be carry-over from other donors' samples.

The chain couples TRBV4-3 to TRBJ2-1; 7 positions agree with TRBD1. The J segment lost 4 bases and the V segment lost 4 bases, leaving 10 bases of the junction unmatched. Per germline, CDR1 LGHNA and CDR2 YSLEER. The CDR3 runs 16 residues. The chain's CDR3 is CASSPTTGFIYNEQFF. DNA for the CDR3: TGCGCCAGCAGCCCCACGACAGGGTTTATTTACAATGAGCAGTTCTTC.

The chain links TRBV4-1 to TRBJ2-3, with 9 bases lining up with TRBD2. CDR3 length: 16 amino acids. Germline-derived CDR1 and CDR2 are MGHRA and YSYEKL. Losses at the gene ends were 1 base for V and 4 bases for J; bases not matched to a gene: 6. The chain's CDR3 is CASSQVGSGRPDTQYF. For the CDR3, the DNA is TGCGCCAGCAGCCAAGTGGGTAGCGGGAGACCAGATACGCAGTATTTT.

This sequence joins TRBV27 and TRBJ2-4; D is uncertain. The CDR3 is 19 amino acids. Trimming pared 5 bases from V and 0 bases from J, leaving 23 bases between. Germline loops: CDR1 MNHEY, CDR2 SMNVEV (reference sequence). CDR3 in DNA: TGTGCCAGCAGTCCTACCCGGGCCCCTACCACCCTAGCCAAAAACATTCAGTACTTC. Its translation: CASSPTRAPTTLAKNIQYF.

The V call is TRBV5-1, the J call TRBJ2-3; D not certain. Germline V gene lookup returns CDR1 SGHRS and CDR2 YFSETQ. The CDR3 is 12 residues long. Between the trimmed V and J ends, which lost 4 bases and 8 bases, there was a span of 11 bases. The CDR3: CASSLRLGTQYF. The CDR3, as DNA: TGCGCCAGCAGCCTTAGACTTGGTACGCAGTATTTT.

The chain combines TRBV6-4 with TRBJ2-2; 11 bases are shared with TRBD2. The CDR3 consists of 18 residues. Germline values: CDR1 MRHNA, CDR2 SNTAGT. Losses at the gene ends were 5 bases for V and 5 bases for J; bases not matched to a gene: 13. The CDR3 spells CASSLVLAGDPGTGELFF. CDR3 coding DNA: TGTGCCAGCAGTCTGGTACTAGCGGGAGACCCGGGGACCGGGGAGCTGTTTTTT.

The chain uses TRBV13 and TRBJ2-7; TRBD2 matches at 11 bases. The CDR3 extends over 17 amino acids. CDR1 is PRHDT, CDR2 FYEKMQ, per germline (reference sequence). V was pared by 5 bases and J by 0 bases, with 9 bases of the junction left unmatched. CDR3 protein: CASSRRTSGPSSYEQYF. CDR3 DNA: TGTGCCAGCAGCCGAAGGACTAGCGGGCCGAGCTCCTACGAGCAGTACTTC.

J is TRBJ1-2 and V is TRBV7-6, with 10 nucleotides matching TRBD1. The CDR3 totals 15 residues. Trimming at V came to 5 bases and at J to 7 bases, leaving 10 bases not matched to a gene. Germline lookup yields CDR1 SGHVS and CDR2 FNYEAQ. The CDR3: CASSPSPGQGIGYTF. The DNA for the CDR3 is TGTGCCAGCAGCCCAAGCCCGGGACAGGGGATTGGCTACACCTTC.

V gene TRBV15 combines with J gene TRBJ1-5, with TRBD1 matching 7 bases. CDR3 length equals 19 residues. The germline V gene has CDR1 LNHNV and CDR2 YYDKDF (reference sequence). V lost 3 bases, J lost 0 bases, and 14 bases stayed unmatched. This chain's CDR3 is CATSRSPRGRTYSNQPQHF. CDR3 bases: TGTGCCACCAGCAGGAGCCCCAGGGGGAGGACCTATAGCAATCAGCCCCAGCATTTT.

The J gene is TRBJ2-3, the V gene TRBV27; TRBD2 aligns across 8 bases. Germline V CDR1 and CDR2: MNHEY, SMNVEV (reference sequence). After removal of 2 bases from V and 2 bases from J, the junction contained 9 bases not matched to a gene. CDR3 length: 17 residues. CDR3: CASSLGTSVRFTDTQYF. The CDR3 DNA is TGTGCCAGCAGTTTAGGGACTAGTGTAAGGTTCACAGATACGCAGTATTTT.

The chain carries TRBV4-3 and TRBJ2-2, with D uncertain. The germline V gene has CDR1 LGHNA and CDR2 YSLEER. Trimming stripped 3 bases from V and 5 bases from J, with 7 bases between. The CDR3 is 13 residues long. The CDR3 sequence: CASSHSLTGELFF. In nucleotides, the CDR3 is TGCGCCAGCAGCCACAGCTTAACCGGGGAGCTGTTTTTT.

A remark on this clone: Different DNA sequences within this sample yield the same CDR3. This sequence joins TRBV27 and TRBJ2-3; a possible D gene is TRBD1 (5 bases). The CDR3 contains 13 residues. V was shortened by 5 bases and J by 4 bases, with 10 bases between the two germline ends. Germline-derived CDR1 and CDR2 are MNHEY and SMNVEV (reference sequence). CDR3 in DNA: TGTGCCAGCAGTCTAGGCAGGGCAGATACGCAGTATTTT. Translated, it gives CASSLGRADTQYF.

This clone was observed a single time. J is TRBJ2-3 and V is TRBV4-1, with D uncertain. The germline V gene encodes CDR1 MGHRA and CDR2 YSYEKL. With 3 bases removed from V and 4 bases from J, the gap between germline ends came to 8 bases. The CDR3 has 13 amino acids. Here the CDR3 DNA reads TGCGCCAGCAGCCAGCTAAGCGCAGATACGCAGTATTTT. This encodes CASSQLSADTQYF.

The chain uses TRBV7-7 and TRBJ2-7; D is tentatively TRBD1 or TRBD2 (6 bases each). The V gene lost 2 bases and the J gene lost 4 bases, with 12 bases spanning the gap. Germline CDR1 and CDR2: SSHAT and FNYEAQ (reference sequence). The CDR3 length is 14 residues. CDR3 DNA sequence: TGTGCCAGCAGCTTACGGGCGGGACAATACGAGCAGTACTTC. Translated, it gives CASSLRAGQYEQYF.

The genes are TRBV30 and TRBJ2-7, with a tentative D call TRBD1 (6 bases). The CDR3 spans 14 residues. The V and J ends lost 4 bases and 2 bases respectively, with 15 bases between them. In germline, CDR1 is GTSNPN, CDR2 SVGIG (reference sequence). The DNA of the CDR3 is TGTGCCTGGAATGGCAGGGGTAGAACCTACGAGCAGTACTTC. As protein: CAWNGRGRTYEQYF.

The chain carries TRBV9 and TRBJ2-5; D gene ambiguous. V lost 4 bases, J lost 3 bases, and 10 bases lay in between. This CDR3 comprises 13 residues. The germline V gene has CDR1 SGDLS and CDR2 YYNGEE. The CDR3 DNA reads TGTGCCAGCAGCCTTGACAACGAAGAGACCCAGTACTTC. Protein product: CASSLDNEETQYF.

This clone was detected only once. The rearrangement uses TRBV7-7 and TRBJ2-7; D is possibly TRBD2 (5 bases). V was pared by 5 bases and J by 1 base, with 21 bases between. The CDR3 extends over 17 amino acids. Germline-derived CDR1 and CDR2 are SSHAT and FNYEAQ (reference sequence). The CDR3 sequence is CASSPVLVGVDSYEQYF. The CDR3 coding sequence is TGTGCCAGCAGCCCGGTTTTAGTGGGAGTGGATTCCTACGAGCAGTACTTC.

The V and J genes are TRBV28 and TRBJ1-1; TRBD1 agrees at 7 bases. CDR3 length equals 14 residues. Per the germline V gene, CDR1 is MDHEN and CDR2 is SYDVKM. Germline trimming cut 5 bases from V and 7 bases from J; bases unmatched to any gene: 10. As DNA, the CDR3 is TGTGCCAGCAGTAGTACAGGGGATAGCGATGAAGCTTTCTTT. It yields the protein CASSSTGDSDEAFF.